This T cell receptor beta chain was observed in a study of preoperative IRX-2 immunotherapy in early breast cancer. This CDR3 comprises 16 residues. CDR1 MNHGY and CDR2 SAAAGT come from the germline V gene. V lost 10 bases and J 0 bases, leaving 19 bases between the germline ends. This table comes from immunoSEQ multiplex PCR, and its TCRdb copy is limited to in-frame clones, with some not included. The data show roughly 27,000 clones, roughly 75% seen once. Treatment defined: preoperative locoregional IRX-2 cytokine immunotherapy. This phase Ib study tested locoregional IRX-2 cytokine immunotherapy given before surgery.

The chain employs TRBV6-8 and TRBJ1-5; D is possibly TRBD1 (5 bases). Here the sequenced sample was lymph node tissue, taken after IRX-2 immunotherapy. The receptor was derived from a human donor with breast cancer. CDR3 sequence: CATSPSTVYSNQPQHF. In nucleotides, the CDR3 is TGTGCCACTTCACCCTCGACAGTCTATAGCAATCAGCCCCAGCATTTT.